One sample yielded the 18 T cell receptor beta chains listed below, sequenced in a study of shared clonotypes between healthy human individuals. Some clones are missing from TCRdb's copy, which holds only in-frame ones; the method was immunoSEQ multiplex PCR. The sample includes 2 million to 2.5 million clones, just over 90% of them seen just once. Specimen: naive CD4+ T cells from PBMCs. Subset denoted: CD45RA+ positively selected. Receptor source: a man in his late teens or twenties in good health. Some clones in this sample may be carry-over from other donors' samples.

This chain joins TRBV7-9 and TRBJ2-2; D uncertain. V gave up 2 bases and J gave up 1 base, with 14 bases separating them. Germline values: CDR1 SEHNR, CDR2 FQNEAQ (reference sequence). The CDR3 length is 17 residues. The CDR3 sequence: CASSLMLVLMNTGELFF. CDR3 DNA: TGTGCCAGCAGCTTAATGCTCGTACTTATGAACACCGGGGAGCTGTTTTTT.

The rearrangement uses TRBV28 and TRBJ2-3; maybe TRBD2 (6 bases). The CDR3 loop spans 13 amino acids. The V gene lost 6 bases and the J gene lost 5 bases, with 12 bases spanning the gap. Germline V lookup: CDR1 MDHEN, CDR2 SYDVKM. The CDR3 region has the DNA TGTGCCAGCAGCCGGCGGGGTGGAGATACGCAGTATTTT. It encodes CASSRRGGDTQYF.

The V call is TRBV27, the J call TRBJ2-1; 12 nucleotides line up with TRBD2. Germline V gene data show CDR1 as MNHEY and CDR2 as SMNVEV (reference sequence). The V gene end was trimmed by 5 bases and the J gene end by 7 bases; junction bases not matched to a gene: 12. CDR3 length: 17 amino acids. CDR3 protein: CASSPLKTSGSVNEQFF. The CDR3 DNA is TGTGCCAGCAGTCCGTTAAAGACTAGCGGGAGTGTAAATGAGCAGTTCTTC.

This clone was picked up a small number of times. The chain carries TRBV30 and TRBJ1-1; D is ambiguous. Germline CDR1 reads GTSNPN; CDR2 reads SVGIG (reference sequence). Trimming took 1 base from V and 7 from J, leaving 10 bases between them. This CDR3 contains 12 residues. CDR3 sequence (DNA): TGTGCCTGGAGTGGACAATACAATGAAGCTTTCTTT. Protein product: CAWSGQYNEAFF.

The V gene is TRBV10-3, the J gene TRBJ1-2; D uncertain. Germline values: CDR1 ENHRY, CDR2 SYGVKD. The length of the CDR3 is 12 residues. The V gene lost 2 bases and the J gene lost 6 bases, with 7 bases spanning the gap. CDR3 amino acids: CAISEKGDGYTF. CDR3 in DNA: TGTGCCATCAGTGAGAAGGGTGATGGCTACACCTTC.

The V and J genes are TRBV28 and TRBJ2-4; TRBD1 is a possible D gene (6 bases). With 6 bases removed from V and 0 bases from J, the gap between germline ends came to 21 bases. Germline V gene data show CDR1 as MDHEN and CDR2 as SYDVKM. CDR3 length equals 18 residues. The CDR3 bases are TGTGCCAGCAGCTCGGTGAGGGGGAGCACTCTAGCCAAAAACATTCAGTACTTC. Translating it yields CASSSVRGSTLAKNIQYF.

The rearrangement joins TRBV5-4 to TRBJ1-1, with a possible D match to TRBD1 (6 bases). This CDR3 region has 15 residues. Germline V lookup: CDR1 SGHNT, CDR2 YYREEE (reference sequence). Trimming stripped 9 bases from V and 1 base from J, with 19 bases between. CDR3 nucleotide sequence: TGTGCCACCACGTCGGGGGGCGCGGGGAACACTGAAGCTTTCTTT. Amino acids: CATTSGGAGNTEAFF.

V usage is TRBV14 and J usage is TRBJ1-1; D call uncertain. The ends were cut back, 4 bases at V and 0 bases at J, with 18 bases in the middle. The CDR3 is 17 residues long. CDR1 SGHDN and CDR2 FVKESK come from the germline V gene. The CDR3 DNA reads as TGTGCCAGCAGCCCCCATGCGGGGTTCGGCATGAACACTGAAGCTTTCTTT. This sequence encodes CASSPHAGFGMNTEAFF.

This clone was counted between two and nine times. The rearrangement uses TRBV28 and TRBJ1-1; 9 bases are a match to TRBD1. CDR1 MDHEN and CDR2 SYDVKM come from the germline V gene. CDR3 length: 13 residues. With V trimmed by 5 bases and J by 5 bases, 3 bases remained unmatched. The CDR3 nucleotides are TGTGCCAGCAGTAGGACAGGGGAAACTGAAGCTTTCTTT. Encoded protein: CASSRTGETEAFF.

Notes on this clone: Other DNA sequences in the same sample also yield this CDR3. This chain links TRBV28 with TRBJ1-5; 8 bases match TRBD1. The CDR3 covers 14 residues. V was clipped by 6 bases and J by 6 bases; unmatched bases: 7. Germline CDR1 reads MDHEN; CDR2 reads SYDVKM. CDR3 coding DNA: TGTGCCAGCAGCCCAGGGGGCTCGGGTCAGCCCCAGCATTTT. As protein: CASSPGGSGQPQHF.

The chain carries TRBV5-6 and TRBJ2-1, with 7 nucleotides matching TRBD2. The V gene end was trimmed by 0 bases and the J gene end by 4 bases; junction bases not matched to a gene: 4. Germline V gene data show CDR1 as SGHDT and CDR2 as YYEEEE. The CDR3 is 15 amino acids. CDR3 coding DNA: TGTGCCAGCAGCTTGGCGGGACTATTATACAATGAGCAGTTCTTC. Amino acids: CASSLAGLLYNEQFF.

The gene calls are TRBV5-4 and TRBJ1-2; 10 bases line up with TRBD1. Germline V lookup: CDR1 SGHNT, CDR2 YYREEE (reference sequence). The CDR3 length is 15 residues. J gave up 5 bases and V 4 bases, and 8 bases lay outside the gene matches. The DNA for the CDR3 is TGTGCCAGCAGCGCCGCGGACAGGGGGAAATATGGCTACACCTTC. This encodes CASSAADRGKYGYTF.

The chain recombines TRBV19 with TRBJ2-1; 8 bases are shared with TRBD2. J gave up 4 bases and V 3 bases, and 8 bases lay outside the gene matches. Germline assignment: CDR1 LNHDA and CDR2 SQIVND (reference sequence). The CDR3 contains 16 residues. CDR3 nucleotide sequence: TGTGCCAGTAGTATCGGGAGCGGGGGACTATACAATGAGCAGTTCTTC. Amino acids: CASSIGSGGLYNEQFF.

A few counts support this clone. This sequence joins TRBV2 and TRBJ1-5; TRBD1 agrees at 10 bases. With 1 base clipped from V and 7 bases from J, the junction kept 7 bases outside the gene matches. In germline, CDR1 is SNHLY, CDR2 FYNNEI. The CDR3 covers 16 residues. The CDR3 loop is CASSEGQGAGEQPQHF. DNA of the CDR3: TGTGCCAGCAGTGAAGGACAGGGGGCAGGAGAACAGCCCCAGCATTTT.

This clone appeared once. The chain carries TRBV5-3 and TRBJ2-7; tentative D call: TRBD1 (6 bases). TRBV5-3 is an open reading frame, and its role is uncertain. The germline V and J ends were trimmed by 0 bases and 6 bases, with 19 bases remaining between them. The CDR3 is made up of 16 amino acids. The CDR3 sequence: CARSLGGCQGTPEQYF. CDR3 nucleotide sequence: TGTGCCAGAAGCTTGGGGGGATGTCAGGGGACCCCCGAGCAGTACTTC.

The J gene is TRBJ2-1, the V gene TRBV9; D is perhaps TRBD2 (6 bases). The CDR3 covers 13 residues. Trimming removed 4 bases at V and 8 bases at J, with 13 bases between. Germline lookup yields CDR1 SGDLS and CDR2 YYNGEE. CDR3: CASSTTGGDEQFF. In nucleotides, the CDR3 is TGTGCCAGCAGCACCACCGGAGGGGATGAGCAGTTCTTC.

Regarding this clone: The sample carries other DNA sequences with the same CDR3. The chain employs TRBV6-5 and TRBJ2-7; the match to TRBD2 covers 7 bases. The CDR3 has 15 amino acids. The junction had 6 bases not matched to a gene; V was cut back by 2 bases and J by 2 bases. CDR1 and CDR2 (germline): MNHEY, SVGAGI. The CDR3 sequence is CASSYSGRGTYEQYF. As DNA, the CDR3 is TGTGCCAGCAGTTACAGTGGGCGGGGGACCTACGAGCAGTACTTC.

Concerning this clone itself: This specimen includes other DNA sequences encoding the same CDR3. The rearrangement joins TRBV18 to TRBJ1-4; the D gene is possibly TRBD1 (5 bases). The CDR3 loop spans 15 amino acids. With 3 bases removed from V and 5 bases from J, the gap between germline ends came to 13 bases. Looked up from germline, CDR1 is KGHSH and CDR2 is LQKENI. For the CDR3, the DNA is TGTGCCAGCTCACCCCCGGGACGCAGGAATGAAAAACTGTTTTTT. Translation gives CASSPPGRRNEKLFF.